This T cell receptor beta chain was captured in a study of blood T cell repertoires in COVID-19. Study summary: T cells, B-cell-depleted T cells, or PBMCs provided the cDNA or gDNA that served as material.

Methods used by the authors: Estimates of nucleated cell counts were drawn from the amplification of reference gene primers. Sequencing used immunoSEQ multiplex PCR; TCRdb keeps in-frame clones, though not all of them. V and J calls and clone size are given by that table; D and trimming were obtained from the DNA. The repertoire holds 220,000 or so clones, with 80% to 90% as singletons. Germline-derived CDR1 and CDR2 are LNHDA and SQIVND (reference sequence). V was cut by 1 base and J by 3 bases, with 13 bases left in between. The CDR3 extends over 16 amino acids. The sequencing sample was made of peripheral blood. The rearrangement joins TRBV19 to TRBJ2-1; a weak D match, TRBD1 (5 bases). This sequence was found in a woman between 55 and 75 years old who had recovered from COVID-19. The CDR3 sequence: CASSIAGQTHYNEQFF. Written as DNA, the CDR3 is TGTGCCAGTAGTATAGCCGGACAAACACACTACAATGAGCAGTTCTTC.